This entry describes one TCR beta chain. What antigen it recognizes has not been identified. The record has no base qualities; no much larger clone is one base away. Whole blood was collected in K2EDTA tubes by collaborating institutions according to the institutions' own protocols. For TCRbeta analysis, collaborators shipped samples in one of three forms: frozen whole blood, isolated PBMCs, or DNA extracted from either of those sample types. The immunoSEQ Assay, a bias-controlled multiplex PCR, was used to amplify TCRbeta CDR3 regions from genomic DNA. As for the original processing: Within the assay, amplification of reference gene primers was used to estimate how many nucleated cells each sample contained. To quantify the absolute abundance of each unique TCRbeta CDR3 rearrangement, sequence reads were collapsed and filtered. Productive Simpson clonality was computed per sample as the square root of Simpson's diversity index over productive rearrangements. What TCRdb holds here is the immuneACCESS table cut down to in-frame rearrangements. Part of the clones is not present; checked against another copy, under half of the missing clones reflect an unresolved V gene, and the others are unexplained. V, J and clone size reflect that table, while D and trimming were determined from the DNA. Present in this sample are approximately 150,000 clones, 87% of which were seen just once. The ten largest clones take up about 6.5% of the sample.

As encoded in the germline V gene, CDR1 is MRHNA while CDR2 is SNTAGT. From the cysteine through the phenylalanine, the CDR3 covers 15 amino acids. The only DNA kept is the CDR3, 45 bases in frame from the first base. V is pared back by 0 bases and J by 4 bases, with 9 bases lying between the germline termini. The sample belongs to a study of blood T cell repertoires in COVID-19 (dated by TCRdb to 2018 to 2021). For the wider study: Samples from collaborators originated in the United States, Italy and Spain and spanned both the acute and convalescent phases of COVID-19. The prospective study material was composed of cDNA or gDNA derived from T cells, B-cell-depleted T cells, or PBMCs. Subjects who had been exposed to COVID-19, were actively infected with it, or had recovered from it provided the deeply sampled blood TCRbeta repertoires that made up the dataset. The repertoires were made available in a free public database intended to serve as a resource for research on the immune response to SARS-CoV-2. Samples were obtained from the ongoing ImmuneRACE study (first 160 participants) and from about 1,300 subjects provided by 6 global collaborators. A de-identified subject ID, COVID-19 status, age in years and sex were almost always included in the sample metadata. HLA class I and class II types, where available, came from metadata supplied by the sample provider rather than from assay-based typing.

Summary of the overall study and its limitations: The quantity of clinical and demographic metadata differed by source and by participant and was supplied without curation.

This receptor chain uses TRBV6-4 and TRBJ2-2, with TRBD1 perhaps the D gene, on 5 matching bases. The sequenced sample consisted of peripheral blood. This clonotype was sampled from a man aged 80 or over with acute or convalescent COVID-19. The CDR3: CASSDSGVGTGELFF. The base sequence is TGTGCCAGCAGTGACTCAGGGGTCGGCACCGGGGAGCTGTTTTTT.